The 18 T cell receptor beta chains in this list originate from one sample, sequenced in a study of early T cells in non-severe SARS-CoV-2 infection. TCRdb recomputed calls from the 5' RACE reads with MiXCR, one row per CDR3 protein. The sample lists 75,000 to 100,000 distinct CDR3 sequences, about 15% seen once, with over 6.5% in the top ten. Sequenced: whole blood. These receptors came from an adult who was a healthcare worker with PCR-confirmed SARS-CoV-2 infection or an uninfected control (not recorded which).

The V call is TRBV7-9, the J call TRBJ2-7; no definite D call. Trimming shortened V by 2 bases and J by 9 bases, and 14 bases separated the two germline ends. CDR1 is SEHNR, CDR2 FQNEAQ, per germline (reference sequence). CDR3 length: 13 residues. CDR3 bases: TGTGCCAGCAGCTTAACGGTCGAAGCTGTGCAGTACTTC. Its protein product is CASSLTVEAVQYF.

This clonotype came up a few times. J is TRBJ1-6 and V is TRBV20-1; D is possibly TRBD1 (5 bases). Germline-derived CDR1 and CDR2 are DFQATT and SNEGSKA (reference sequence). V lost 6 bases to trimming and J lost 7 bases, with 34 bases between them. The CDR3 runs to 20 residues. The chain's CDR3 is CSAFQINPGTSLGGNSPLHF. For the CDR3, the DNA is TGCAGTGCCTTTCAAATAAATCCCGGGACTAGTTTAGGAGGGAATTCACCCCTCCACTTT.

Only a few counts were recorded for this clonotype. The V and J genes are TRBV6-1 and TRBJ2-5, with TRBD2 matching over 10 bases. Germline lookup yields CDR1 MNHNS and CDR2 SASEGT. CDR3 length equals 15 residues. V was clipped by 7 bases and J by 5 bases; unmatched bases: 10. The CDR3 DNA is TGTGCCAGCATGTCGGCTAGCGGGAGACCCGAGACCCAGTACTTC. It is translated as CASMSASGRPETQYF.

The rearrangement uses TRBV7-9 and TRBJ2-4, with TRBD2 matching over 8 bases. J was trimmed by 5 bases and V by 2 bases; bases with no gene match: 14. The CDR3 is made up of 18 amino acids. CDR1 and CDR2 from the germline V gene are SEHNR and FQNEAQ (reference sequence). In DNA, the CDR3 is TGTGCCAGCAGCTTACCCCACGGGGTAGCGGGAAGTCAAAACATTCAGTACTTC. It specifies CASSLPHGVAGSQNIQYF.

A note on this clonotype: Being one base from a much bigger clone, this may be a read error. The V call is TRBV5-1, the J call TRBJ2-5; tentatively, D is TRBD1 (6 bases). Germline V gene data show CDR1 as SGHRS and CDR2 as YFSETQ. The ends were cut back, 0 bases at V and 2 bases at J, with 14 bases in the middle. This CDR3 is 16 amino acids long. The CDR3 DNA sequence: TGCGCCAGCAGCTTGGGGACAGCATATCATCAAGAGACCCAGTACTTC. This encodes CASSLGTAYHQETQYF.

Ten or more counts support this clonotype. This chain connects TRBV7-9 to TRBJ2-1; D gene uncertain. Trimming took 6 bases from V and 9 from J, leaving 9 bases between them. Looked up from germline, CDR1 is SEHNR and CDR2 is FQNEAQ (reference sequence). This CDR3 spans 11 amino acids. CDR3 amino acids: CASRQSFEQFF. CDR3 in DNA: TGTGCCAGCAGGCAGTCCTTTGAGCAGTTCTTC.

This clonotype showed up just a few times. This chain uses TRBV5-1 with TRBJ2-2; the match to TRBD1 covers 8 bases. From germline, CDR1 is SGHRS and CDR2 YFSETQ. The trim removed 0 bases at V and 9 bases at J, leaving 7 bases unmatched. CDR3 length: 15 residues. Here the CDR3 reads CASSLAAGTGRELFF. CDR3 nucleotides: TGCGCCAGCAGCTTGGCGGCCGGGACAGGACGGGAGCTGTTTTTT.

The J gene is TRBJ2-1, the V gene TRBV20-1; D uncertain. Germline V gene data show CDR1 as DFQATT and CDR2 as SNEGSKA (reference sequence). Trimming pared 0 bases from V and 0 bases from J, leaving 12 bases between. The CDR3 runs to 16 residues. The DNA for the CDR3 is TGCAGTGCTAGAGATCCTTCGGCTAGCTCCTACAATGAGCAGTTCTTC. It specifies CSARDPSASSYNEQFF.

The rearrangement links TRBV20-1 to TRBJ1-2; 12 bases align to TRBD1. There are 15 residues in the CDR3. V trimming: 5 bases; J trimming: 6 bases; junction bases outside the gene matches: 10. The V gene's germline CDR1 is DFQATT and CDR2 SNEGSKA (reference sequence). CDR3 DNA: TGCAGTGCTTTGGACGGGACAGGGGGCAAGAATGGCTACACCTTC. This codes for CSALDGTGGKNGYTF.

This clonotype was found many times. V gene TRBV20-1 combines with J gene TRBJ2-1, with D hard to call. Germline loops: CDR1 DFQATT, CDR2 SNEGSKA (reference sequence). V lost 0 bases and J lost 0, with 12 bases in between. The CDR3 has 16 amino acids. CDR3 sequence: CSARDRNGVSYNEQFF. The CDR3 DNA is TGCAGTGCTAGAGATCGAAACGGAGTCTCCTACAATGAGCAGTTCTTC.

The table lists this clonotype with a few counts. The chain recombines TRBV30 with TRBJ1-1; weak D call: TRBD1 (5 bases). Germline CDR1 is GTSNPN and CDR2 is SVGIG (reference sequence). This CDR3 region has 15 residues. Trimming removed 1 base at V and 5 bases at J, with 17 bases between. Here the CDR3 reads CAWSAHRSGGTEAFF. The CDR3 DNA sequence: TGTGCCTGGAGTGCGCACCGGTCGGGGGGGACTGAAGCTTTCTTT.

This clonotype occurred a few times. The chain employs TRBV20-1 and TRBJ1-5; D ambiguous. Germline V gives CDR1 DFQATT, CDR2 SNEGSKA (reference sequence). CDR3 length: 14 amino acids. With 1 base removed from V and 0 bases from J, the gap between germline ends came to 7 bases. As DNA, the CDR3 is TGCAGTGCTAGAGCGGGCAGTAGCAATCAGCCCCAGCATTTT. This encodes CSARAGSSNQPQHF.

This clonotype appeared a few times. This chain links TRBV24-1 with TRBJ2-2, with TRBD2 identical over 8 bases. CDR1 is KGHDR, CDR2 SFDVKD, per germline. This CDR3 is built from 16 residues. J lost 3 bases, V lost 0 bases, and 2 bases had no gene match. This CDR3 reads CATSDLTSGDTGELFF. In nucleotides, the CDR3 is TGTGCCACCAGTGATTTGACTAGCGGAGACACCGGGGAGCTGTTTTTT.

This clonotype was recorded many times. This chain connects TRBV20-1 to TRBJ2-3; perhaps TRBD2 as D (5 bases). Germline V gene sequence: CDR1 DFQATT, CDR2 SNEGSKA (reference sequence). The CDR3 has 15 amino acids. The V and J ends lost 3 bases and 0 bases respectively, with 13 bases between them. The CDR3 bases are TGCAGTGCTAGGACGGACTCGCGGAGCACAGATACGCAGTATTTT. Protein product: CSARTDSRSTDTQYF.

V is TRBV12-3 or TRBV12-4 and J is TRBJ2-1; D not resolved. The CDR3 sequence is 11 residues long. V was shortened by 3 bases and J by 8 bases, with 5 bases between the two germline ends. CDR3 nucleotide sequence: TGTGCCAGCAGTTTTCGCTATGAGCAGTTCTTC. It codes for CASSFRYEQFF.

The chain links TRBV12-5 to TRBJ2-1; the match to TRBD1 covers 8 bases. Trimming at V came to 2 bases and at J to 7 bases, leaving 7 bases not matched to a gene. The germline gives CDR1 LGHNT, CDR2 FRNRAP. The CDR3 length is 15 residues. CDR3 protein: CASGLWQGARNEQFF. As DNA, the CDR3 is TGTGCTAGTGGTTTGTGGCAGGGGGCTAGAAATGAGCAGTTCTTC.

The J gene is TRBJ1-1, the V gene TRBV12-5; 7 bases are shared with TRBD1. The CDR3 covers 18 residues. CDR1 is LGHNT, CDR2 FRNRAP, per germline. V gave up 0 bases and J gave up 5 bases; unmatched junction bases: 15. The CDR3 nucleotides read TGTGCTAGTGGTTTGGTATGGTGGGACACAATGACAGGGACTGAAGCTTTCTTT. This gives the protein CASGLVWWDTMTGTEAFF.

This clonotype came up many times. V is TRBV18 and J is TRBJ2-3; D is undetermined. The germline CDR1 and CDR2 sequences are KGHSH and LQKENI. The CDR3 has 13 residues. Trimming took off 5 bases at V and 2 bases at J, with 8 bases between the two ends. CDR3 sequence: CASSLSSTDTQYF. The CDR3 DNA reads TGTGCCAGCTCATTATCGTCCACAGATACGCAGTATTTT.